The rows below give T cell receptor beta chains drawn from one sample of a study of cytomegalovirus exposure and HLA in healthy donors. Data came from immunoSEQ multiplex PCR; TCRdb stores just in-frame clones and leaves some out. The data hold tens of thousands of clones, with roughly two thirds observed a single time. Specimen: PBMCs. The receptors shown here come from a woman under 40 in good health and CMV-seronegative. CDR3s include the opening cysteine and the closing phenylalanine or tryptophan. D genes are given only for firm matches. Size values are once, few and many counts, or a class for expanded clones, and some rows have none.

j_call	v_call	clone_size	d_call	cdr3_nt	cdr3_aa
TRBJ2-2	TRBV6-1	NA	TRBD1	TGTGCCAGCAGCCGTGTACAGGGGGACACCGGGGAGCTGTTTTTT	CASSRVQGDTGELFF
TRBJ1-2	TRBV19	few	NA	TGTGCCAGTAGTATAGCAGGAGGACAGTACCTGTCCTATGGCTACACCTTC	CASSIAGGQYLSYGYTF
TRBJ2-7	TRBV9	few	TRBD1	TGTGCCAGCAGCCCAAACGGACAGGTCCACGAGCAGTACTTC	CASSPNGQVHEQYF
TRBJ2-1	TRBV10-2	NA	NA	TGCGCCAGCAGTGAGTACGGGGGAGAGCAGTTCTTC	CASSEYGGEQFF
TRBJ2-7	TRBV7-9	NA	TRBD1	TGTGCCAGCAGCTTCGGGACAGCCAACGAGCAGTACTTC	CASSFGTANEQYF
TRBJ1-2	TRBV9	few	TRBD1	TGTGCCAGCAGCGTAGGGGGACAGGAATATGGCTACACCTTC	CASSVGGQEYGYTF
TRBJ2-7	TRBV14	NA	NA	TGTGCCAGCAGCCAATCATACGAGCAGTACTTC	CASSQSYEQYF
TRBJ2-7	TRBV2	medium-sized	NA	TGTGCCAGCAGTGTACAGGGTGGGGACTACGAGCAGTACTTC	CASSVQGGDYEQYF
TRBJ2-7	TRBV2	NA	NA	TGTGCCAGTGAGGGGACAGAGCAGTACTTC	CASEGTEQYF
TRBJ2-1	TRBV19	NA	NA	TGTGCCAGTAGCTACACTAAGGTCAATGAGCAGTTCTTC	CASSYTKVNEQFF
TRBJ1-2	TRBV7-6	once	TRBD1	TGTGCCAGCAGCTTAGCGACAGGGGGGGACATTCGGGGCTACACCTTC	CASSLATGGDIRGYTF
TRBJ1-1	TRBV9	NA	NA	TGTGCCAGCAGCGTAGTAGTAGGGGAATCTTTCTTT	CASSVVVGESFF
TRBJ1-4	TRBV7-9	NA	TRBD1	TGTGCCAGCAGCTTAGACAGGGGGAATGAAAAACTGTTTTTT	CASSLDRGNEKLFF
TRBJ2-5	TRBV5-1	NA	TRBD2	TGCGCCAGCAGCTCCGGACTAGCGGGGGCCGGAGAGACCCAGTACTTC	CASSSGLAGAGETQYF
TRBJ1-2	TRBV5-1	NA	NA	TGCGCCAGCAGCTTGCAGGGAGGGTACTATGGCTACACCTTC	CASSLQGGYYGYTF
TRBJ2-3	TRBV25-1	NA	TRBD2	TGTGCCAGCAGTGAACAGCGGGGGGGCAGGAGCACAGATACGCAGTATTTT	CASSEQRGGRSTDTQYF
TRBJ2-7	TRBV29-1	few	TRBD2	TGCAGCCCCGGGCTAGCGGGACTCTACGAGCAGTACTTC	CSPGLAGLYEQYF
TRBJ2-7	TRBV10-1	NA	TRBD1	TGCGCCAGCAGTGAACCCGGGACAGGTGTTTACGAGCAGTACTTC	CASSEPGTGVYEQYF
TRBJ2-5	TRBV19	few	NA	TGTGCCAGTAGTATTGCTGGGGAAAGGGAGCAGTACTTC	CASSIAGEREQYF
TRBJ1-2	TRBV10-3	NA	TRBD1	TGTGCCATCAGTGATAACAGGGGGCAAGAAGGCTACACCTTC	CAISDNRGQEGYTF
TRBJ2-2	TRBV5-4	once	NA	TGTGCCAGCAGCTCCCCAGGGATAGGTCCCGGGGAGCTGTTTTTT	CASSSPGIGPGELFF
TRBJ1-5	TRBV7-9	NA	NA	TGTGCCAGCAGCTTAGCGTTCCCAGGGAAGGGCAGACAGCCCCAGCATTTT	CASSLAFPGKGRQPQHF
TRBJ1-2	TRBV5-4	NA	NA	TGTGCCAGCAGCCGACTTAACCAAAATGTCGACTACACCTTC	CASSRLNQNVDYTF
TRBJ2-4	TRBV7-9	NA	TRBD2	TGTGCCAGCAGCTTAGTTGCGGGGGAAAACATTCAGTACTTC	CASSLVAGENIQYF
TRBJ1-5	TRBV7-9	NA	NA	TGTGCCAGCAGCTTAAATACACAGCCCCAGCATTTT	CASSLNTQPQHF
TRBJ2-7	TRBV30	NA	TRBD1	TGTGCCTGGAGCGAAGCCGGGACAGTCTCCTACGAGCAGTACTTC	CAWSEAGTVSYEQYF
TRBJ1-5	TRBV19	few	NA	TGTGCCAGTAGTCCCCGGAGTGGCCAGTTCAATCAGCCCCAGCATTTT	CASSPRSGQFNQPQHF
TRBJ2-1	TRBV6-4	NA	TRBD2	TGTGCCAGCAGTGTAACCGGGACTAGGTCTTTCAATGAGCAGTTCTTC	CASSVTGTRSFNEQFF
TRBJ2-2	TRBV2	NA	TRBD2	TGTGCCAGCAGTGAAGCGCCAGCGGGGGCCGGGGAGCTGTTTTTT	CASSEAPAGAGELFF